This is a list of T cell receptor beta chains from one sample in a study of cytomegalovirus exposure and HLA in healthy donors. Sequencing used immunoSEQ multiplex PCR; TCRdb keeps in-frame clones, though not all of them. The repertoire includes 200,000 to 250,000 clones, approximately 80% of them detected once, and over 0.5% sits in the top ten. Specimen: PBMCs. These receptors were obtained from a woman aged 40-49 years in good health and CMV-seronegative. Each CDR3 is given without its conserved first and last residue.

>TRBJ1-2|TRBV2|16
ASSERSGAPWINYGYT
>TRBJ2-4|TRBV19|12
ASTRGGTGNIQY
>TRBJ2-1|TRBV30|11
AWRETGNHEQF
>TRBJ2-3|TRBV30|12
AWRDRRGTDTQY
>TRBJ1-1|TRBV9|16
ASSALTGGPTMNTEAF
>TRBJ1-4|TRBV9|12
ASSVGGTGEKLF
>TRBJ1-2|TRBV18|11
ASSPSGGEGYT
>TRBJ2-7|TRBV19|12
ASSTDRYPYEQY
>TRBJ2-1|TRBV30|16
AWSVVLSSGGTINEQF
>TRBJ1-5|TRBV6-5|13
ASSYRGESNQPQH
>TRBJ2-1|TRBV25-1|15
ASSEYGQFDSYNEQF
>TRBJ2-2|TRBV25-1|12
ASSSPSNTGELF
>TRBJ1-1|TRBV30|12
AWNSETAVTEAF
>TRBJ2-1|TRBV5-6|11
ASSLAQNNEQF
>TRBJ2-1|TRBV9|12
ASSHRTGYNEQF
>TRBJ1-2|TRBV7-9|13
ASSSSLRGSGGYT
>TRBJ2-1|TRBV30|11
ASRADRFNEQF
>TRBJ2-2|TRBV4-1|12
ASSRDRLAGELF
>TRBJ1-2|TRBV10-3|13
AIRAGTATTDGYT
>TRBJ2-7|TRBV10-2|16
ASSESGPLAGISYEQY
>TRBJ1-4|TRBV2|12
ASSERGRNEKLF
>TRBJ2-7|TRBV11-2|13
ASSSVLRGIYEQY
>TRBJ1-3|TRBV2|12
ASSEFFGGDTIY
>TRBJ2-1|TRBV6-1|12
ASFDRADYNEQF
>TRBJ1-3|TRBV5-4|13
ASSSAPAGGNTIY
>TRBJ1-5|TRBV19|12
ASSIVSSNQPQH
>TRBJ1-3|TRBV6-6|13
ASSPWTVSGNTIY
>TRBJ2-7|TRBV4-2|12
ASSQDPGSYEQY
>TRBJ1-5|TRBV28|14
ASSLRQGAGNQPQH
>TRBJ1-2|TRBV30|11
AWSVSGNYGYT